This T cell receptor beta chain was found in a study of Graves' ophthalmopathy and Graves' hyperthyroidism. Study as a whole: Before any treatment was given, at initial diagnosis, peripheral blood was collected. Study results and caveats: Among expanded thyroid clonotypes above 0.001 frequency, most also occurred in blood.

As to this clonotype: Its antigen is as yet unknown.

None of the included patients had other autoimmune diseases, uncontrolled infections, pregnancy or lactation, as these led to exclusion. PBMCs were isolated by Ficoll-Paque density gradient centrifugation, using approximately 11 ml of fresh peripheral blood as the starting material. Amplification of the TCR beta CDR3 regions used RNA transcripts (as template). RT-PCR was first run with HTBI primers, then multiplex PCR in a second round. TCRdb itself ran the multiplex PCR reads through MiXCR, one entry per CDR3 protein. The table shows tens of thousands of distinct CDR3 sequences, with approximately 50% occurring only once. Germline V lookup: CDR1 MNHEY, CDR2 SMNVEV (reference sequence). The CDR3 has 15 amino acids. The ends were cut back, 6 bases at V and 5 bases at J, with 16 bases in the middle.

This TCR was recovered from an adult woman with Graves' ophthalmopathy. The genes are TRBV27 and TRBJ2-2; D possibly matches TRBD1 or TRBD2 (6 bases each). Sequencing was performed on peripheral blood. CDR3 nucleotide sequence: TGTGCCAGCAGATTAGCGGTGGACAGAACCGGGGAGCTGTTTTTT. It specifies CASRLAVDRTGELFF.